This T cell receptor beta chain emerged from a study of blood T cell repertoires in COVID-19 (dated by TCRdb to about 2020). Broadly, across the study: Samples from collaborators originated in the United States, Italy and Spain and spanned both the acute and convalescent phases of COVID-19. The prospective study material was composed of cDNA or gDNA derived from T cells, B-cell-depleted T cells, or PBMCs. Subjects who had been exposed to COVID-19, were actively infected with it, or had recovered from it provided the deeply sampled blood TCRbeta repertoires that made up the dataset. A freely available public database, intended as a resource for researchers studying the immune response to SARS-CoV-2, is where the repertoires were released. The samples were drawn from the first 160 participants of the ongoing ImmuneRACE study and from under 1,500 subjects provided by 6 global collaborators. The sample metadata nearly always contained a de-identified subject ID, COVID-19 status, age in years and sex. HLA class I and class II types, where available, came from metadata supplied by the sample provider rather than from assay-based typing.

Clipping removes 0 bases from V and 4 bases from J, with 7 as the unmatched junction base count. The germline V gene encodes CDR1 SGHRS and CDR2 YFSETQ. The CDR3, cysteine through phenylalanine, is 18 amino acids long. The read is trimmed to its CDR3 DNA, 54 bases read in frame from base 1. Findings and caveats that apply to the study as a whole: The quantity of clinical and demographic metadata differed by source and by participant and was supplied without curation.

This clone was detected once. What this receptor recognizes is not known. No much larger clone is present one base from it, and per-base qualities are unavailable. In the prospective study, participants were 18 to 89 years old, resided in fewer than 25 geographic areas of the United States, and were enrolled through a virtual design. In the prospective study, cohorts were assigned on the basis of participant-reported clinical history obtained from a screening survey and a study questionnaire. Recovered participants in ImmuneRACE Cohort 3 were defined as having two consecutive negative NP/OP PCR tests, clearance from a healthcare professional, or resolution of symptoms. Each participant in the prospective study had whole blood, serum and a nasopharyngeal or oropharyngeal swab collected by mobile phlebotomists. Prospective study participants could optionally give additional blood draws and questionnaires over an approximately 2-month period. Prospective study blood samples were shipped either frozen or at room temperature before DNA extraction.

The immunoSEQ Assay, a bias-controlled multiplex PCR, was used to amplify TCRbeta CDR3 regions from genomic DNA. As for the original processing: Within the assay, amplification of reference gene primers was used to estimate how many nucleated cells each sample contained. To quantify the absolute abundance of each unique TCRbeta CDR3 rearrangement, sequence reads were collapsed and filtered. For each sample, productive Simpson clonality was calculated as the square root of Simpson's diversity index across productive rearrangements. TCRdb obtained this table from immuneACCESS and retained in-frame rearrangements with V and J assigned. These tables miss some clones; where compared with another copy, unresolved V genes account for less than half of the shortfall, and the remainder is unexplained. Clone size and V and J calls were adopted from that table, with D and trimming inferred from the DNA. The sample table contains more than 300,000 clones; only one count was recorded for about nine tenths of them. The ten most abundant clones make up 10% of the sample.

The sequence links TRBV5-1 to TRBJ2-7; the junction holds 16 bases that match TRBD2. Material: PBMCs or T cells enriched from blood (not recorded which). The receptor was isolated from a woman between 18 and 29 years old who had recovered from COVID-19. The CDR3 in this case is CASSLDGTSGGAKYEQYF. The DNA reads as follows: TGCGCCAGCAGCTTGGATGGGACTAGCGGGGGGGCGAAATACGAGCAGTACTTC. The reference TRBV5-1 and TRBJ2-7 proteins fill in what lies around the CDR3, so the full variable domain reads KAGVTQTPRYLIKTRGQQVTLSCSPISGHRSVSWYQQTPGQGLQFLFEYFSETQRNKGNFPGRFSGRQFSNSRSEMNVSTLELGDSALYLCASSLDGTSGGAKYEQYFGPGTRLTVT.